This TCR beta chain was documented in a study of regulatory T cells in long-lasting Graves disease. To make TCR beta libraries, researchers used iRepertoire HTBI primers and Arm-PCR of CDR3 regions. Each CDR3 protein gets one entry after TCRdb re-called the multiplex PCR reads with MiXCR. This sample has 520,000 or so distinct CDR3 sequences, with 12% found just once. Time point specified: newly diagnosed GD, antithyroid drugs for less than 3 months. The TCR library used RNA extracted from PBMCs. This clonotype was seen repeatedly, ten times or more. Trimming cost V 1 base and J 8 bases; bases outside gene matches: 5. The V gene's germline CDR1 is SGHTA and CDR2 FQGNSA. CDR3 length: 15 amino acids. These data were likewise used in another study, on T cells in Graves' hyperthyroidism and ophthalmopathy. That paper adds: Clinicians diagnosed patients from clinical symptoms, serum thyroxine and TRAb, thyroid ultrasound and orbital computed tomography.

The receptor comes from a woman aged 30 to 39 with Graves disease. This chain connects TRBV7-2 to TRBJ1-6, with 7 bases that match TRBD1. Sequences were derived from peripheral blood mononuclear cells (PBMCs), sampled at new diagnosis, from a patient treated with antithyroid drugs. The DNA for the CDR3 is TGTGCCAGCAGCTTAGTTAGGGGGCGCGATTCACCCCTCCACTTT. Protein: CASSLVRGRDSPLHF.